Below are 21 T cell receptor beta chains sequenced from a single sample in a study of neurological immune-mediated disorders. Time point defined: longitudinal time-point 1 (baseline). A single record per CDR3 protein comes from TCRdb applying MiXCR to the 5' RACE reads. The repertoire has over 55,000 distinct CDR3 sequences, about 10% of them found once; the top ten carry less than 8.5%. The material sequenced was PBMCs. The receptors here all came from a male donor with HTLV-1-associated myelopathy (HAM/TSP).

Ten or more counts support this clonotype. The chain couples TRBV9 to TRBJ2-3; D is unresolved. This CDR3 has 15 amino acids. V lost 0 bases to trimming and J lost 0 bases, with 8 bases between them. Germline CDR1 is SGDLS and CDR2 is YYNGEE. The CDR3 reads CASSVEGESTDTQYF. CDR3 nucleotide sequence: TGTGCCAGCAGCGTAGAGGGTGAAAGCACAGATACGCAGTATTTT.

This clonotype was counted ten times or more. The V gene is TRBV5-6, the J gene TRBJ2-5; D is unclear. Germline lookup yields CDR1 SGHDT and CDR2 YYEEEE. V was cut by 0 bases and J by 7 bases, with 7 bases left in between. This CDR3 has 12 residues. The CDR3 sequence is CASSLETVTQYF. The CDR3, as DNA: TGTGCCAGCAGCTTGGAGACCGTGACCCAGTACTTC.

Many counts were recorded for this clonotype. This chain uses TRBV5-1 with TRBJ2-7, with D perhaps TRBD1 (5 bases). The CDR3 consists of 12 residues. The germline V and J ends were trimmed by 4 bases and 1 base, with 6 bases remaining between them. Germline V CDR1 and CDR2: SGHRS, YFSETQ. CDR3 coding DNA: TGCGCCAGCAGCGACAGTTCCTACGAGCAGTACTTC. It codes for CASSDSSYEQYF.

This clonotype was observed at least ten times. The chain carries TRBV28 and TRBJ1-1, with D tentatively TRBD1 (5 bases). The CDR3 is 15 residues long. In germline, CDR1 is MDHEN, CDR2 SYDVKM. With 3 bases removed from V and 2 bases from J, the gap between germline ends came to 13 bases. CDR3 in amino acids: CASSFRAGLNTEAFF. The CDR3 nucleotides are TGTGCCAGCAGTTTTCGGGCAGGGCTTAACACTGAAGCTTTCTTT.

The V call is TRBV2, the J call TRBJ1-2, with D perhaps TRBD1 (5 bases). The CDR3 loop spans 15 amino acids. In germline, CDR1 is SNHLY, CDR2 FYNNEI. Trimming removed 1 base at V and 3 bases at J, with 12 bases between. CDR3 protein: CASSEGPDSYYGYTF. CDR3 DNA: TGTGCCAGCAGTGAAGGCCCAGACAGCTACTATGGCTACACCTTC.

This chain joins TRBV6-4 and TRBJ1-1; 10 bases are a match to TRBD1. The V segment lost 6 bases and the J segment 3 bases; nucleotides outside the gene matches: 7. The germline V gene encodes CDR1 MRHNA and CDR2 SNTAGT. The CDR3 covers 15 residues. This CDR3 reads CASRRGQGLDTEAFF. The CDR3 DNA reads as TGTGCCAGCAGGAGGGGACAGGGGCTTGACACTGAAGCTTTCTTT.

This clonotype was counted many times. The chain recombines TRBV7-8 with TRBJ2-1, with 7 nucleotides matching TRBD1. Trimming took 8 bases from V and 7 from J; bases not matched to a gene: 8. Germline loops: CDR1 SGHVS, CDR2 FQNEAQ. This CDR3 is built from 13 residues. The DNA of the CDR3 is TGTGCCAGCGGCCGGGACAGAATAAATGAGCAGTTCTTC. Translating it yields CASGRDRINEQFF. Full variable domain (remainder filled in from reference TRBV7-8 and TRBJ2-1): GAGVSQSPRYKVAKRGQDVALRCDPISGHVSLFWYQQALGQGPEFLTYFQNEAQLDKSGLPSDRFFAERPEGSVSTLKIQRTQQEDSAVYLCASGRDRINEQFFGPGTRLTVL.

This clonotype was counted at least ten times. This sequence joins TRBV7-2 and TRBJ2-1; tentatively, D is TRBD1 (7 bases). This CDR3 has 15 residues. Per the germline V gene, CDR1 is SGHTA and CDR2 is FQGNSA. V was shortened by 7 bases and J by 5 bases, with 18 bases between the two germline ends. The CDR3, as DNA: TGTGCCAGCACCCCCAGGGGGGTCGGAGACAATGAGCAGTTCTTC. Translation: CASTPRGVGDNEQFF.

This clonotype has at least ten counts. The chain uses TRBV20-1 and TRBJ2-1; D may be TRBD2 (6 bases). The CDR3 has 15 amino acids. Germline loops: CDR1 DFQATT, CDR2 SNEGSKA (reference sequence). V lost 6 bases and J 7 bases, leaving 22 bases between the germline ends. The CDR3 nucleotides are TGCAGTGCGTCCCAGGACTCCCGGGGGATTAATGAGCAGTTCTTC. Translation gives CSASQDSRGINEQFF.

This clonotype was seen repeatedly, ten times or more. V and J are TRBV12-3 or TRBV12-4 and TRBJ1-1; TRBD1 matches at 7 bases. The CDR3 runs to 14 residues. With V trimmed by 6 bases and J by 4 bases, 8 bases remained unmatched. The CDR3 loop reads CASSHRQGSTEAFF. Here the CDR3 DNA reads TGTGCCAGCAGCCATAGACAGGGAAGCACTGAAGCTTTCTTT.

This clonotype was seen many times. The CDR3, as DNA: TGCAGTGCCGCCCGCCAGGGGGGTGAGACCCAGTACTTC. It yields the protein CSAARQGGETQYF. The V and J genes are TRBV20-1 and TRBJ2-5; perhaps TRBD1 as D (7 bases). Looked up from germline, CDR1 is DFQATT and CDR2 is SNEGSKA (reference sequence). The germline V and J ends were trimmed by 6 bases and 5 bases, with 16 bases remaining between them. The CDR3 extends over 13 amino acids.

This clonotype has ten or more counts. The chain employs TRBV2 and TRBJ1-6, with TRBD1 matching 8 bases. Germline CDR1 reads SNHLY; CDR2 reads FYNNEI. V dropped 6 bases and J dropped 7; count of bases not matched to a gene: 8. This CDR3 comprises 15 residues. The CDR3: CASRRTGGENSPLHF. CDR3 in DNA: TGTGCCAGCAGACGTACAGGGGGAGAAAATTCACCCCTCCACTTT.

This clonotype was observed many times. The chain has TRBV5-6 and TRBJ1-5; D perhaps matches TRBD1 (5 bases). CDR3 size: 16 residues. Per germline, CDR1 SGHDT and CDR2 YYEEEE. V lost 2 bases, J lost 2 bases, and 14 bases lay in between. The CDR3 protein is CASSLGAGSGNQPQHF. The CDR3 DNA sequence: TGTGCCAGCAGCTTAGGGGCGGGGAGTGGCAATCAGCCCCAGCATTTT.

In this sample, this clonotype turned up many times. The chain couples TRBV5-6 to TRBJ2-7, with a tentative D call TRBD2 (5 bases). The germline gives CDR1 SGHDT, CDR2 YYEEEE. This CDR3 comprises 14 residues. The V end lost 0 bases, the J end lost 4 bases, and 11 bases lay between the germline ends. CDR3 coding DNA: TGTGCCAGCAGCTTGGCGGACTGGACTTACGAGCAGTACTTC. It codes for CASSLADWTYEQYF. The full variable domain, completed using reference TRBV5-6 and TRBJ2-7, is DAGVTQSPTHLIKTRGQQVTLRCSPKSGHDTVSWYQQALGQGPQFIFQYYEEEERQRGNFPDRFSGHQFPNYSSELNVNALLLGDSALYLCASSLADWTYEQYFGPGTRLTVT.

Many counts were recorded for this clonotype. The gene calls are TRBV5-1 and TRBJ2-3; TRBD2 might be the D (6 bases). Between the trimmed V and J ends, which lost 5 bases and 0 bases, there was a span of 16 bases. The germline gives CDR1 SGHRS, CDR2 YFSETQ. The CDR3 contains 16 residues. The CDR3 DNA reads as TGCGCCAGCAGATCGCTTCCCGGGGGAAGCACAGATACGCAGTATTTT. Its protein product is CASRSLPGGSTDTQYF.

This clonotype was seen ten or more times. The J gene is TRBJ1-1, the V gene TRBV18; no firm D call. The V gene's germline CDR1 is KGHSH and CDR2 LQKENI. V was clipped by 3 bases and J by 1 base, with 9 bases between them. The CDR3 loop spans 14 amino acids. CDR3 amino acids: CASSPEDWNTEAFF. Here the CDR3 DNA reads TGTGCCAGCTCACCCGAAGACTGGAACACTGAAGCTTTCTTT.

Comments on this clonotype: This may be a read error, as it is one base from a much larger clone. The chain joins TRBV6-6 to TRBJ2-2, with D possibly called TRBD1 or TRBD2 (6 bases each). The CDR3 is 16 amino acids. CDR1 and CDR2 from the germline V gene are MNHNY and SVGAGI (reference sequence). The CDR3 region is CASSSQGGRLTGEPFF. CDR3 in DNA: TGTGCCAGCAGTTCCCAAGGGGGGCGTCTAACCGGGGAGCCGTTTTTT.

The rearrangement uses TRBV25-1 and TRBJ1-6; no firm D call. In germline, CDR1 is MGHDK, CDR2 SYGVNS. The CDR3 is 17 residues long. V was trimmed by 10 bases and J by 10 bases, leaving 29 bases between them. DNA for the CDR3: TGTGCCAATTTTCCCCGGGTCAGCACGCGCCTTGGGTCACCCCTCCACTTT. This encodes CANFPRVSTRLGSPLHF.

In its sample, this clonotype was seen many times. The CDR3 DNA is TGCGCCAGCAGCCAAGAAAGGGGGAAGAATGAAAAACTGTTTTTT. Translation gives CASSQERGKNEKLFF. This sequence joins TRBV4-3 and TRBJ1-4, with D possibly matching TRBD1 (6 bases). Per the germline V gene, CDR1 is LGHNA and CDR2 is YSLEER. Trimming removed 0 bases from V and 5 bases from J, with 10 bases in between. The CDR3 spans 15 residues.

This clonotype was seen at least ten times. The genes are TRBV19 and TRBJ2-3, with D possibly called TRBD1 or TRBD2 (5 bases each). Trimming removed 5 bases from V and 6 bases from J, with 18 bases in between. The germline gives CDR1 LNHDA, CDR2 SQIVND (reference sequence). The CDR3 covers 15 residues. The CDR3 loop is CASSPRDRGVDTQYF. The CDR3 nucleotides are TGTGCCAGTAGTCCCCGGGACCGCGGTGTGGATACGCAGTATTTT. Filled out from reference TRBV19 and TRBJ2-3, the complete variable domain reads DGGITQSPKYLFRKEGQNVTLSCEQNLNHDAMYWYRQDPGQGLRLIYYSQIVNDFQKGDIAEGYSVSREKKESFPLTVTSAQKNPTAFYLCASSPRDRGVDTQYFGPGTRLTVL.

The chain links TRBV3-1 to TRBJ2-3; 7 bases align to TRBD1. With V trimmed by 8 bases and J by 0 bases, 2 bases remained unmatched. The CDR3 is 13 residues long. Looked up from germline, CDR1 is LGHDT and CDR2 is YNNKEL (reference sequence). CDR3 nucleotide sequence: TGTGCCAGCGGACAGGAAAGCACAGATACGCAGTATTTT. This codes for CASGQESTDTQYF.